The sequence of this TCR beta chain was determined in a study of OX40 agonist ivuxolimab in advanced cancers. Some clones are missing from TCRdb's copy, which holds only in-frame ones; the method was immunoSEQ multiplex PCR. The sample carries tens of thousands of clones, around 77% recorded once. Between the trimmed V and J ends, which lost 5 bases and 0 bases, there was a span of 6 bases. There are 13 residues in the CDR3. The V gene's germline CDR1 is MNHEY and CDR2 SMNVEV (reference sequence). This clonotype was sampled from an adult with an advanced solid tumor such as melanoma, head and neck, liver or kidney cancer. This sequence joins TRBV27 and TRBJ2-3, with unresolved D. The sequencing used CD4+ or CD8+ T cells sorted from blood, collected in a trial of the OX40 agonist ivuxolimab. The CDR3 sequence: CASSSFSTDTQYF. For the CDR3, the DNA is TGTGCCAGCAGTAGCTTTAGCACAGATACGCAGTATTTT.